The source of this T cell receptor (beta chain) is a study of shared clonotypes between healthy human individuals (dated by TCRdb to 2019 to 2021). Regarding the study in general: A couple of women and a few men aged 18 to 49 years were included in the cohort. For each donor, CD4 naive and CD4 memory were each run on three plates, CD8 naive on two plates, and CD8 memory on one plate. To estimate repertoire size and how much clonotype sharing occurs between individuals, the study deeply sequenced the blood TCR repertoires of several healthy adults. To increase sequencing depth and limit assay-specific biases, TCR repertoire library preparation and sequencing were carried out by different laboratories using diverse techniques. Leukapheresis yielded between about 0.8 and 8.9 billion PBMCs per donor. Overall results and qualifications from the work: Rarefaction of sorted-subset datasets indicated incomplete sequencing despite the large sequencing depth. Compared with non-shared clonotypes, clonotypes shared by all four sorted-subset donors had higher generation probabilities. Across a handful of donors, about 5% of naive CD4, over 3% of naive CD8, about 2.3% of memory CD4, and 0.4% of memory CD8 clonotypes were shared. Sampling was restricted to blood, and TCR repertoires in tissues likely differ from the TCR repertoires found in blood. Because the study included only a small number of donors, the genetic and exposure-history diversity represented was limited. Based on pairwise subsampling, the degree of clonotype sharing among donors was expected to be affected by sequencing depth. Estimated clonotype richness was generally larger for naive than for memory subsets.

Using the deep immunoSEQ assay, TCR CDR3 regions were amplified from genomic DNA by multiplex PCR. Extracted genomic DNA from each cell subset was spread evenly across all wells of several immunoSEQ 96-well plates, with each plate serving as a replicate. For sorted subsets, roughly 0.2 ug genomic DNA, equal to some 28,000 T cell genomes, was loaded into each replicate PCR. Purified libraries were quantified with a Qubit 3.0 fluorometer, sized on a Bioanalyzer 2100, and re-quantified with the KAPA Library Quantification kit. Each immunoSEQ 96-well plate was sequenced on its own single-read 150-cycle Illumina NextSeq 550 flow cell. Per the source publication's procedure: Because the immunoSEQ output held only junctional sequences and lacked quality scores, the filtering could not match the filtering applied to full-length reads. To assign V/J genes and CDR3, sequences were annotated using PyIR, a Python wrapper for IgBLAST v1.9, with IMGT germline references. Reads were filtered out if the reads had weak V/J assignments (E-value above 1e-6), no CDR3, stop codons, out-of-frame junctions, or ambiguous translated residues. V3J clonotypes were defined as sequences sharing the same inferred V gene, J gene, and CDR3 amino acid sequence. To compute the percentage overlap between repertoires, the number of shared unique clonotypes was divided by the size of the smaller repertoire. Repertoire richness was assessed with RTK rarefaction, the Chao1 estimator, and Recon v2.1 estimates of unobserved clonotypes. Generation probabilities were computed with OLGA for all TCRbeta clonotypes obtained by the gDNA method from a handful of donors. Imported from immuneACCESS, the table was reduced by TCRdb to in-frame sequences with V and J called. These copies leave out some clones; in studies compared against another copy, an unresolved V gene accounts for under half, and the cause of the remainder is not known. V and J calls and clone size are given by that table; D and trimming were obtained from the DNA. The sample records a few million clones, roughly 93% of which are singletons. Of the sample, 0.39% falls within the top ten clones.

The donors were healthy, HIV-negative adults with no recently reported acute infections or vaccinations. Only Caucasian adults living in Nashville, Tennessee, USA were represented among the donors. CD4+ T cells were enriched through magnetic negative selection, after which naive cells were positively selected on CD45RA and the remaining negative fraction served as the memory subset. Blood was collected by leukapheresis, and PBMCs were isolated by Ficoll-Histopaque density gradient centrifugation and then cryopreserved in liquid nitrogen vapor phase. Analytical flow cytometry was used to check the purity and quantity of every magnetically sorted T cell population. Genomic DNA was isolated from each sorted fraction and quantified by UV absorbance on a Nanodrop 2000c. This clone was detected only once. Its antigen remains undetermined. One base away there is no much larger clone; base qualities are not given.

This receptor was identified in a man aged 18 to 29 in good health. Some clones in this sample may be carry-over from other donors' samples. Sequenced input: naive CD4+ T cells from PBMCs. The cell subset or site label of this sample denotes: CD45RA+ positively selected.

This receptor has the CDR3 CASSLYPSLSTLAKNIQYF. The DNA reads TGCGCCAGCAGCTTGTATCCGTCCCTGAGTACCCTAGCCAAAAACATTCAGTACTTC. This receptor chain uses TRBV5-1 and TRBJ2-4; no confident D gene assignment can be made. V loses 1 base of germline sequence and J loses 0 bases, and the interval between the two ends is 20 bases. Per the germline V gene, SGHRS is the CDR1 and YFSETQ is the CDR2. Including cysteine and phenylalanine, the CDR3 has 19 amino acids. CDR3 DNA is the only sequence kept; it has 57 bases, read in frame from the first base. The reference TRBV5-1 and TRBJ2-4 proteins fill in what lies around the CDR3, so the full variable domain reads KAGVTQTPRYLIKTRGQQVTLSCSPISGHRSVSWYQQTPGQGLQFLFEYFSETQRNKGNFPGRFSGRQFSNSRSEMNVSTLELGDSALYLCASSLYPSLSTLAKNIQYFGAGTRLSVL.